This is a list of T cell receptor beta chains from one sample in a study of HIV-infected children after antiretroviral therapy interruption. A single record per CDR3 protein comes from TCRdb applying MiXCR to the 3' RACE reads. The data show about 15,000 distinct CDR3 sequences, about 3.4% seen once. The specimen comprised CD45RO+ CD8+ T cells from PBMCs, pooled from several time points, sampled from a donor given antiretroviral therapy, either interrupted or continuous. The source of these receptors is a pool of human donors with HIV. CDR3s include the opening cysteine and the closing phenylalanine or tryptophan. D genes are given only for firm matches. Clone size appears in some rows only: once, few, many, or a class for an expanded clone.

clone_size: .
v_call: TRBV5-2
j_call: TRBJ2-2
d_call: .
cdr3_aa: CASTLRIGELFF
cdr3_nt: TGTGCCAGCACCTTGAGAATCGGGGAGCTGTTTTTT

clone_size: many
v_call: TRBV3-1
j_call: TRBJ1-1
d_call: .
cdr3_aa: CASSQDLAAMTEAFF
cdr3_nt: TGTGCCAGCAGCCAAGACTTGGCGGCGATGACTGAAGCTTTCTTT

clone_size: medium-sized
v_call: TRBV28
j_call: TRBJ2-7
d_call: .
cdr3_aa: CASSDRDPYEQYF
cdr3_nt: TGTGCCAGCAGTGACCGGGATCCGTACGAGCAGTACTTC

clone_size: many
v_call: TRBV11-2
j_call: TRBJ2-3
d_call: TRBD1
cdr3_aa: CASSLLYRGRNTDTQYF
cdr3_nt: TGTGCCAGCAGCTTACTGTACAGGGGACGGAACACAGATACGCAGTATTTT

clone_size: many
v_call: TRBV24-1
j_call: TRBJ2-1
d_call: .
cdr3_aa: CATRAPGHRRYNEQFF
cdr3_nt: TGTGCCACCAGAGCACCGGGACACCGAAGGTACAATGAGCAGTTCTTC

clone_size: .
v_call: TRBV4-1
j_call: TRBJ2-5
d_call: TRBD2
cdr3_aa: CASSHPGRVAGGLPETQYF
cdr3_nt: TGCGCCAGCAGCCACCCGGGGAGGGTAGCGGGGGGCCTCCCCGAGACCCAGTACTTC

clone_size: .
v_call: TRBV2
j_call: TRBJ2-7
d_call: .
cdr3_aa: CALRGRDTTYEQYF
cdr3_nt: TGTGCCCTCAGGGGACGGGACACCACCTACGAGCAGTACTTC

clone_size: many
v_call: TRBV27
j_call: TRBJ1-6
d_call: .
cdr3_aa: CASSGSSSYNSPLHF
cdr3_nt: TGTGCCAGCAGCGGTAGTAGCTCCTATAATTCACCCCTCCACTTT

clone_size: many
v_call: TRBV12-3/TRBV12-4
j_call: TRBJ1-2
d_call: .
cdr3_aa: CASSPSRDTHGYTF
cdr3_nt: TGTGCCAGCAGCCCCTCTCGGGACACCCATGGCTACACCTTC

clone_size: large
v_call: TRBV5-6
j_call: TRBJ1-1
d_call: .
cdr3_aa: CASSGGVGLEAFF
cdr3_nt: TGTGCCAGCAGCGGTGGGGTGGGGCTTGAAGCTTTCTTT

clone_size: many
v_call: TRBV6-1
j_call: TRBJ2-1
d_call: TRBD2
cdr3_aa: CASSAGTSGGNEQFF
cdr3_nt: TGTGCCAGCAGTGCCGGGACTAGCGGCGGCAATGAGCAGTTCTTC

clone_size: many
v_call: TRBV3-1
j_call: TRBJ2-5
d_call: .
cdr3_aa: CASSQEGPGTGGERATQYF
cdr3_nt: TGTGCCAGCAGCCAAGAAGGCCCCGGGACTGGAGGGGAAAGAGCGACCCAGTACTTC

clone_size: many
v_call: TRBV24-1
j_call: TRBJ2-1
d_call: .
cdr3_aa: CATSDLIADEQFF
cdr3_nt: TGTGCCACCAGTGATTTGATCGCGGATGAGCAGTTCTTC

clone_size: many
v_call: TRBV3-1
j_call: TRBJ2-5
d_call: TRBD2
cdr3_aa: CASSPGEGLAYQETQYF
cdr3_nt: TGTGCCAGCAGCCCCGGGGAGGGGCTAGCGTATCAAGAGACCCAGTACTTC

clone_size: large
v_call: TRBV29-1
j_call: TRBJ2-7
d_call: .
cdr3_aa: CSVRSSDYEQYF
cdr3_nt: TGCAGCGTTCGATCGAGTGACTACGAGCAGTACTTC

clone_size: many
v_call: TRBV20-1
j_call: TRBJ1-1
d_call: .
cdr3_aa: CSARELGDRAEAFF
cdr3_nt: TGCAGTGCTAGAGAGTTAGGAGACAGAGCTGAAGCTTTCTTT

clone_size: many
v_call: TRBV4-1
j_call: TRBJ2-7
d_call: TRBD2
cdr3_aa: CASSQESAASGSYEQYF
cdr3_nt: TGCGCCAGCAGCCAAGAGTCGGCGGCTAGCGGTTCCTACGAGCAGTACTTC

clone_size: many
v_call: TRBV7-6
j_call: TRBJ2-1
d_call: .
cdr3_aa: CASSPRASEGNEQFF
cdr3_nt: TGTGCCAGCAGCCCTCGGGCTAGCGAAGGAAATGAGCAGTTCTTC

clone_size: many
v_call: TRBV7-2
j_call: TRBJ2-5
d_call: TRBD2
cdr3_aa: CASSWPKVAGEETQYF
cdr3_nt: TGTGCCAGCAGCTGGCCTAAGGTAGCGGGGGAAGAGACCCAGTACTTC

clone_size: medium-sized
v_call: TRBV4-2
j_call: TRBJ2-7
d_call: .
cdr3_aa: CASSQVHGSSYEQYF
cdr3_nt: TGTGCCAGCAGCCAAGTCCATGGTAGCTCCTACGAGCAGTACTTC

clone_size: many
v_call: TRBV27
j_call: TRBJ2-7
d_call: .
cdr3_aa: CASSSAGADFEQYF
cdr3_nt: TGTGCCAGCAGTTCCGCAGGGGCGGATTTTGAGCAGTACTTC

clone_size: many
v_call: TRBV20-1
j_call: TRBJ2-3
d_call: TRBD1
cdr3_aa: CSARTGGTDTQYF
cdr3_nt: TGCAGTGCTAGGACAGGGGGCACAGATACGCAGTATTTT

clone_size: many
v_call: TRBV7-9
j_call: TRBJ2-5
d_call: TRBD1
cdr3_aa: CASSLRTGLEETQYF
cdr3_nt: TGTGCCAGCAGCCTTAGGACAGGCCTGGAGGAGACCCAGTACTTC

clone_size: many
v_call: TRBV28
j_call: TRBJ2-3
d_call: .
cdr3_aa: CASSFPEAGGAVTDTQYF
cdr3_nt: TGTGCCAGCAGTTTCCCAGAAGCCGGCGGTGCGGTGACAGATACGCAGTATTTT

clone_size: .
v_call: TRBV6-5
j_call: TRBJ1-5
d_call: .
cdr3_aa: CASSQTPGNSNQPQHF
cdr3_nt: TGTGCCAGCAGCCAGACACCGGGGAATAGCAATCAGCCCCAGCATTTT

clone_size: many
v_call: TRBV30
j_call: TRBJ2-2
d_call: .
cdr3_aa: CAWSVVQAGELFF
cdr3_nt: TGTGCCTGGAGCGTCGTTCAGGCCGGGGAGCTGTTTTTT

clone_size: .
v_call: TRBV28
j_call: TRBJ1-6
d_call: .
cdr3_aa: CASSFRRGGSPLHF
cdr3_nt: TGTGCCAGCAGTTTTCGTCGGGGGGGGTCACCCCTCCACTTT

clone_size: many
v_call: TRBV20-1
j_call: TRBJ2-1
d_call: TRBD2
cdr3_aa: CRGASGGSYNEQFF
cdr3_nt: TGCAGGGGAGCAAGCGGGGGCTCCTACAATGAGCAGTTCTTC

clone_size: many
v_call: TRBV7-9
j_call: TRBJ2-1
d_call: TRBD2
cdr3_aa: CASSTGTSEPYNEQFF
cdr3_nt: TGTGCCAGCAGCACCGGGACTAGCGAACCCTACAATGAGCAGTTCTTC